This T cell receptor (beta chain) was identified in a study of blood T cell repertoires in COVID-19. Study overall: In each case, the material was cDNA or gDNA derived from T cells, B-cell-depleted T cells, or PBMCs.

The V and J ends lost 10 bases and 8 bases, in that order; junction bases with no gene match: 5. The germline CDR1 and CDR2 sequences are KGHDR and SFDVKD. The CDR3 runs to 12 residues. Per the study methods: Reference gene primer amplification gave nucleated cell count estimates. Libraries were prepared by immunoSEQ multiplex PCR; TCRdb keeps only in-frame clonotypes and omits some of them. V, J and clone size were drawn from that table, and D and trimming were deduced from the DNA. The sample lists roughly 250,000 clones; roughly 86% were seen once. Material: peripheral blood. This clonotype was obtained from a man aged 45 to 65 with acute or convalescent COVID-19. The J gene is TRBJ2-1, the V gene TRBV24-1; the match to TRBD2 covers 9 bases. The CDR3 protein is CATSGSWDEQFF. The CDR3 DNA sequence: TGTGCCACTAGCGGGAGCTGGGATGAGCAGTTCTTC.